This record covers a single T cell receptor beta chain. What it binds is unknown. This entry comes from a study of OX40 agonist ivuxolimab in advanced cancers. Study information: It was permissible to have had prior anti-PD-1, anti-PD-L1 or anti-CTLA-4 therapy, and about 40% had some. Partial responses were achieved by three patients, one with hepatocellular carcinoma and two with cutaneous melanoma. Study conclusions and caveats: Near-lowest levels of clonal expansion characterized partial responders at 0.1-3.0 mg/kg.

Blood specimens came from baseline, cycle 4 day 1, and cycle 7 day 1. The repertoire was sequenced with immunoSEQ multiplex PCR; TCRdb's copy has only in-frame clones and lacks some. The data contain more than 55,000 clones, roughly 88% of them singletons. This CDR3 is built from 14 residues. Germline lookup yields CDR1 LGHNA and CDR2 YNFKEQ. V was clipped by 1 base and J by 6 bases; unmatched bases: 2. This sequence originates from an adult with an advanced solid tumor such as melanoma, head and neck, liver or kidney cancer. Sequenced material: CD4+ or CD8+ T cells sorted from blood, taken in a trial of the OX40 agonist ivuxolimab. This chain joins TRBV4-2 and TRBJ2-1; TRBD1 matches 8 bases. Here the CDR3 DNA reads TGTGCCAGCAGCCAAGGTACAGGGGGCAATGAGCAGTTCTTC. It translates to CASSQGTGGNEQFF.